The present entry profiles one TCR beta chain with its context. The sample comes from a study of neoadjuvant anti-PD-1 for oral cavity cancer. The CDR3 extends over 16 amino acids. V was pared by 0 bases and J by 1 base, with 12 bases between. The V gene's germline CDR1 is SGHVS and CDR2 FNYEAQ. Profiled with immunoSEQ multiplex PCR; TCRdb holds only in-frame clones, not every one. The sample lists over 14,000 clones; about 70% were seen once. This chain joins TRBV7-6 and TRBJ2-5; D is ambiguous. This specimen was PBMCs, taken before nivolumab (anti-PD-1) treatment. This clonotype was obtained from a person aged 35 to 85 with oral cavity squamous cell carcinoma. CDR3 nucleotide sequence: TGTGCCAGCAGCTTAGCGTATCGGCAGCTCCAAGAGACCCAGTACTTC. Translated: CASSLAYRQLQETQYF.